This entry features one T cell receptor (beta chain) sequence. Its antigen is still unknown. Unmatched junction bases numbered 5, after V lost 2 bases and J lost 4 bases. The length of the CDR3 is 14 residues. Germline V gives CDR1 SGHDT, CDR2 YYEEEE. This sample is part of a study of cytomegalovirus exposure and HLA in healthy donors. General study findings and limits: In a later analysis, specific HLA alleles were associated with some 16,000 TCR beta sequences at a 0.05 false discovery rate.

PCR used 60 Vbeta primers and 13 Jbeta primers. TCRdb's copy holds only in-frame clones and misses some; the assay was immunoSEQ multiplex PCR. The sample holds tens of thousands of clones. As for the donors, each was a healthy bone marrow donor. The specimen was PBMCs. The sequence was obtained from a woman aged 35 to 49 in good health and CMV-seronegative. This chain uses TRBV5-6 with TRBJ1-2, with 7 bases matching TRBD1. This CDR3 reads CASSFSGGGYGYTF. CDR3 bases: TGTGCCAGCAGCTTTTCAGGGGGTGGCTATGGCTACACCTTC.